This TCR beta chain was recovered during a study of CD8+CD57+ T cells in acquired aplastic anemia (dated by TCRdb to the late 2010s). Notes on the research overall: Extracted DNA from sorted CD4+ and CD8+ cells averaged around 3.3 ug, ranging from about 0.17 to 30 ug. CD8+CD57+ expansion was defined as a frequency above the mean frequency observed in healthy subjects.

What the authors observed across the whole study: Although roughly 29 CD8+ CDR3 sequences were shared by patients and controls, these sequences appeared highly expressed in patients and within the immunodominant clones of patients. No significant difference in CD8+ Simpson's diversity was found between patients and healthy controls (P=0.060).

This clonotype was observed a handful of times. Its specific antigen is unknown. Nothing much larger sits one base from this clone, and base qualities are not available. Flow cytometry had shown CD8+CD57+ cell expansion in the patients selected for sequencing. All patients had severe acquired aplastic anemia diagnosed by International Study of Aplastic Anemia and Agranulocytosis and Camitta criteria. At the time blood was sampled, none of the patients had received any therapy. In the study, sorted CD4+ and CD8+ blood T cells from patients with severe aplastic anemia and from healthy subjects underwent deep sequencing of TCR repertoires. Patients were enrolled in the USA under clinicaltrials.gov protocols 00001620, 01623167, 00001397, 00071045, 00081523 and 00961064. Ficoll-Paque density gradient centrifugation was used to isolate peripheral blood mononuclear cells. Before DNA extraction, CD4+ and CD8+ T cells were sorted with FACS or magnetic beads.

Genomic DNA was used as template for profiling of TCR beta VDJ combinations and CDR3 sequences. An Illumina HiSeq 2000 was used for TCR repertoire sequencing. The original pipeline was this. Repertoire assessment relied on Simpson's diversity index, CDR3 size and DJ length profiles, and TRBV/TRBJ rearrangement plots. Whichever DNA sequence was most abundant in the deep sequencing data was defined as the immunodominant clone. CDR3 amino acid sequences were checked for sharing across subjects and were also compared against the VDJdb database and published repertoires. TCRdb reprocessed the public reads (quality trimming at Q25 with fastp, clone calling with MiXCR) and kept in-frame beta chains. One record per CDR3 amino acid sequence lists the most common genes and DNA. The authors' filters were not applied to this entry. The sample table records around 430,000 distinct CDR3 sequences; less than 35% of these occur just once. The leading ten clones occupy 0.82% of the sample.

Sequencing was performed on sorted CD4+, CD8+, or CD8+CD57+ T cells (not recorded which) from PBMCs. This receptor was taken from a human donor with aplastic anemia.

The CDR3 protein is CASSPAGGGARHEQYF. The DNA sequence is TGTGCCAGCAGCCCCGCTGGCGGGGGGGCCAGACACGAGCAGTACTTC. The receptor chain draws on TRBV12-3 or TRBV12-4 and TRBJ2-7, with 9 central nucleotides matching TRBD2. There are 16 amino acids in the CDR3, from cysteine to phenylalanine inclusive. Kept here is only the CDR3 DNA, which spans 48 bases and is read in frame from base 1. Clipping removes 6 bases from V and 5 bases from J, with 14 as the unmatched junction base count.